This entry lists 27 T cell receptor beta chains sequenced from one sample in a study of identical twins. TCRdb ran MiXCR on the 5' RACE reads and lists one entry per CDR3 protein. The sample lists 1.5 million to 2 million distinct CDR3 sequences, roughly 35% occurring once. What was sequenced was cord blood. These receptors all come from a newborn girl in good health.

This clonotype has a count of ten or more. CDR3 sequence reads: CASSLRDRGNNEQFF. DNA of the CDR3: TGCGCCAGCAGCTTACGGGACAGGGGTAACAATGAGCAGTTCTTC. The chain recombines TRBV5-1 with TRBJ2-1, with 10 bases fitting TRBD1. V gave up 2 bases and J gave up 5 bases; unmatched junction bases: 4. Per the germline V gene, CDR1 is SGHRS and CDR2 is YFSETQ. This CDR3 has 15 amino acids.

This clonotype was seen a few times. The V gene is TRBV9, the J gene TRBJ1-4; D is unclear. V dropped 0 bases and J dropped 2 bases, with 8 bases sitting between them. This CDR3 is 15 amino acids long. Germline V gene lookup returns CDR1 SGDLS and CDR2 YYNGEE. CDR3 sequence: CASSVDGQTNEKLFF. CDR3 sequence (DNA): TGTGCCAGCAGCGTAGATGGGCAGACTAATGAAAAACTGTTTTTT.

This clonotype came up a few times. The chain combines TRBV5-5 with TRBJ1-2; D gene ambiguous. V was clipped by 4 bases and J by 6 bases, with 19 bases between them. This CDR3 contains 15 residues. In germline, CDR1 is SGHKS, CDR2 YYEKEE (reference sequence). CDR3 sequence reads: CASSPIIPWTHGYTF. CDR3 sequence (DNA): TGTGCCAGCAGCCCGATAATTCCCTGGACGCATGGCTACACCTTC. The whole variable domain, remainder taken from reference TRBV5-5 and TRBJ1-2, is DAGVTQSPTHLIKTRGQQVTLRCSPISGHKSVSWYQQVLGQGPQFIFQYYEKEERGRGNFPDRFSARQFPNYSSELNVNALLLGDSALYLCASSPIIPWTHGYTFGSGTRLTVV.

This chain connects TRBV28 to TRBJ2-1, with 13 bases identical to TRBD2. The CDR3 is 15 amino acids. CDR1 is MDHEN, CDR2 SYDVKM, per germline. Unmatched junction bases numbered 3, after V lost 4 bases and J lost 6 bases. As DNA, the CDR3 is TGTGCCAGCAGTTCGGGGACTAGCGGGATCAATGAGCAGTTCTTC. Translation gives CASSSGTSGINEQFF.

This clonotype was detected only a few times. The CDR3 sequence: CASSFYTGTGVGYTF. CDR3 coding DNA: TGTGCCAGCAGCTTCTACACCGGGACAGGGGTTGGCTACACCTTC. The genes are TRBV5-6 and TRBJ1-2, with TRBD1 matching 10 bases. The CDR3 is 15 residues long. Per the germline V gene, CDR1 is SGHDT and CDR2 is YYEEEE. The V gene end was trimmed by 2 bases and the J gene end by 7 bases; junction bases not matched to a gene: 8.

The chain carries TRBV4-1 and TRBJ2-3; D gene uncertain. This CDR3 has 13 amino acids. CDR1 and CDR2 from the germline V gene are MGHRA and YSYEKL. Trimming removed 0 bases from V and 2 bases from J, with 3 bases in between. The CDR3 loop reads CASSQDVTDTQYF. The CDR3 region has the DNA TGCGCCAGCAGCCAAGACGTCACAGATACGCAGTATTTT.

The chain links TRBV7-2 to TRBJ2-1; D gene unclear. The V and J ends lost 3 bases and 6 bases respectively, with 12 bases between them. The V gene's germline CDR1 is SGHTA and CDR2 FQGNSA. This CDR3 has 14 amino acids. This CDR3 reads CASSFGDPLNEQFF. The CDR3, as DNA: TGTGCCAGCAGCTTCGGCGACCCGCTCAATGAGCAGTTCTTC.

This clonotype came up a few times. The chain recombines TRBV2 with TRBJ2-5; TRBD2 aligns across 9 bases. The DNA end is a closer match to TRBJ2-4, so the J assignment may be wrong. The germline V gene encodes CDR1 SNHLY and CDR2 FYNNEI. The CDR3 is made up of 14 amino acids. Here the CDR3 reads CASSGGTSRDIQYF. DNA of the CDR3: TGTGCCAGCAGTGGAGGGACTAGCAGGGACATTCAGTACTTC.

This clonotype came up a few times. This chain uses TRBV4-2 with TRBJ2-1; TRBD2 aligns across 10 bases. The CDR3 consists of 19 residues. The junction had 13 bases not matched to a gene; V was cut back by 0 bases and J by 5 bases. Germline CDR1 is LGHNA and CDR2 is YNFKEQ. CDR3 nucleotides: TGTGCCAGCAGCCAAGATCCAACCTACGACCTAGCGGGGGACAATGAGCAGTTCTTC. Its protein is CASSQDPTYDLAGDNEQFF.

This clonotype was observed a few times. The V gene is TRBV5-1, the J gene TRBJ2-7; 9 bases map to TRBD1. The CDR3 is 17 residues long. The germline gives CDR1 SGHRS, CDR2 YFSETQ. The junction had 11 bases not matched to a gene; V was cut back by 0 bases and J by 4 bases. The CDR3 is CASSLALGQGQLYEQYF. CDR3 nucleotide sequence: TGCGCCAGCAGCTTGGCCCTTGGACAGGGGCAACTTTACGAGCAGTACTTC.

A few counts support this clonotype. This rearrangement joins TRBV6-1 to TRBJ2-7; possible D gene TRBD1, 5 bases. This CDR3 has 13 amino acids. CDR1 MNHNS and CDR2 SASEGT come from the germline V gene. With 8 bases removed from V and 1 base from J, the gap between germline ends came to 12 bases. For the CDR3, the DNA is TGTGCCAGCCTATGGGGCAATTCCTACGAGCAGTACTTC. This translates into CASLWGNSYEQYF.

The table lists this clonotype with a count of one. The V gene is TRBV5-6, the J gene TRBJ1-5; 9 nucleotides agree with TRBD1. The V gene end was trimmed by 2 bases and the J gene end by 6 bases; junction bases not matched to a gene: 6. CDR1 SGHDT and CDR2 YYEEEE come from the germline V gene. The CDR3 runs 15 residues. CDR3 DNA sequence: TGTGCCAGCAGCTTAGGACAGGGGAGAAGTCAGCCCCAGCATTTT. Translated: CASSLGQGRSQPQHF.

This clonotype was detected ten times or more. In DNA form, the CDR3 reads TGCAGCGTTGGGGACAGGTCAAAAGAGACCCAGTACTTC. Translating gives CSVGDRSKETQYF. V is TRBV29-1 and J is TRBJ2-5, with 8 bases lining up with TRBD1. The CDR3 is 13 residues long. Germline CDR1 SQVTM, CDR2 ANQGSEA. V trimming: 4 bases; J trimming: 3 bases; junction bases outside the gene matches: 4. Full variable domain (outside the CDR3, taken from reference TRBV29-1 and TRBJ2-5): SAVISQKPSRDICQRGTSLTIQCQVDSQVTMMFWYRQQPGQSLTLIATANQGSEATYESGFVIDKFPISRPNLTFSTLTVSNMSPEDSSIYLCSVGDRSKETQYFGPGTRLLVL.

There are many counts of this clonotype. This rearrangement joins TRBV11-2 to TRBJ2-1; no clear D gene. Germline V CDR1 and CDR2: SGHAT, FQNNGV. Trimming stripped 5 bases from V and 13 bases from J, with 18 bases between. CDR3 length: 13 residues. CDR3 DNA: TGTGCCAGCAGCCCCGGACCGTTAAGTGGACAGTTCTTC. Translating it yields CASSPGPLSGQFF.

This sequence joins TRBV5-1 and TRBJ1-1, with D possibly being TRBD1 (6 bases). V lost 4 bases and J lost 4, with 14 bases in between. The CDR3 has 14 residues. Germline V gene sequence: CDR1 SGHRS, CDR2 YFSETQ. The CDR3 protein is CASSPQDRATEAFF. The CDR3 nucleotides are TGCGCCAGCAGCCCCCAGGACAGAGCCACTGAAGCTTTCTTT.

This chain links TRBV12-3 or TRBV12-4 with TRBJ2-5; D remains ambiguous. This CDR3 is built from 13 residues. Trimming shortened V by 7 bases and J by 3 bases, and 12 bases separated the two germline ends. The CDR3 reads CASTMDGKETQYF. CDR3 DNA sequence: TGTGCCAGCACCATGGACGGAAAAGAGACCCAGTACTTC.

This clonotype was recorded a few times. V usage is TRBV20-1 and J usage is TRBJ2-7, with D possibly matching TRBD2 (5 bases). Germline CDR1 and CDR2: DFQATT and SNEGSKA (reference sequence). CDR3 length: 14 residues. V lost 0 bases to trimming and J lost 3 bases, with 12 bases between them. CDR3 bases: TGCAGTGCTAGAGATCCCGGGGTAAACTACGAGCAGTACTTC. Amino acids: CSARDPGVNYEQYF.

V and J are TRBV7-2 and TRBJ2-5, with TRBD2 matching over 7 bases. Germline V lookup: CDR1 SGHTA, CDR2 FQGNSA. The CDR3 spans 14 residues. J lost 5 bases, V lost 0 bases, and 3 bases had no gene match. CDR3 DNA: TGTGCCAGCAGCTTAGCGACTAGCATGGAGACCCAGTACTTC. It is translated as CASSLATSMETQYF.

The chain joins TRBV11-1 to TRBJ2-1; 7 bases line up with TRBD1. Matching the DNA end better, TRBJ2-7 makes the J call doubtful. The V gene's germline CDR1 is SGHAT and CDR2 FQDESV (reference sequence). This CDR3 comprises 16 residues. CDR3 sequence: CASSSPRGQENNEQYF. CDR3 in DNA: TGTGCCAGCAGCTCCCCCCGTGGACAGGAAAACAATGAGCAGTACTTC.

This clonotype turned up a few times. The V gene is TRBV24-1, the J gene TRBJ1-5; 9 nucleotides match TRBD1. J lost 3 bases, V lost 3 bases, and 5 bases had no gene match. The CDR3 has 16 residues. From germline, CDR1 is KGHDR and CDR2 SFDVKD. For the CDR3, the DNA is TGTGCCACCAGTGATGAGGGACAGGGACCCAATCAGCCCCAGCATTTT. This codes for CATSDEGQGPNQPQHF.

This clonotype turned up a few times. The rearrangement uses TRBV11-2 and TRBJ2-1; D is unclear. The germline V gene has CDR1 SGHAT and CDR2 FQNNGV. V dropped 3 bases and J dropped 1 base, with 16 bases sitting between them. The CDR3 has 17 residues. Here the CDR3 reads CASSFVDGRFSYNEQFF. CDR3 DNA sequence: TGTGCCAGCAGCTTCGTGGATGGACGTTTTTCCTACAATGAGCAGTTCTTC.

In its sample, this clonotype was seen a few times. This chain connects TRBV24-1 to TRBJ2-1; 11 bases line up with TRBD2. The V gene end was trimmed by 3 bases and the J gene end by 13 bases; junction bases not matched to a gene: 10. The V gene's germline CDR1 is KGHDR and CDR2 SFDVKD. This CDR3 is 15 amino acids long. Written as DNA, the CDR3 is TGTGCCACCAGTGATCCCGGGACTAGCGGTCCAGAACAGTTCTTC. Its translation: CATSDPGTSGPEQFF.

This clonotype has ten or more counts. The V and J genes are TRBV10-3 and TRBJ2-3; TRBD2 aligns across 7 bases. This CDR3 spans 14 amino acids. Germline CDR1 ENHRY, CDR2 SYGVKD. V was clipped by 9 bases and J by 4 bases; unmatched bases: 10. The CDR3: CAIAGTMSSDTQYF. The CDR3 DNA reads as TGTGCCATAGCCGGGACTATGAGTTCAGATACGCAGTATTTT.

A few counts support this clonotype. CDR3 nucleotides: TGTGCCAGCAGCTTATTGGGTAGCCTCTATGGCTACACCTTC. Protein product: CASSLLGSLYGYTF. This sequence joins TRBV7-2 and TRBJ1-2; unclear D gene. Germline V lookup: CDR1 SGHTA, CDR2 FQGNSA. V was clipped by 2 bases and J by 4 bases, with 11 bases between them. CDR3 length: 14 amino acids.

This clonotype was seen a handful of times. The chain joins TRBV29-1 to TRBJ1-2; D is perhaps TRBD1 (5 bases). This CDR3 is built from 16 residues. With 4 bases removed from V and 3 bases from J, the gap between germline ends came to 21 bases. Germline V CDR1 and CDR2: SQVTM, ANQGSEA. The CDR3, as DNA: TGCAGCGTTGGAGTATCTCGTGTCCGGGGGGACTATGGCTACACCTTC. Translation gives CSVGVSRVRGDYGYTF.

A single count supports this clonotype. This chain joins TRBV6-6 and TRBJ2-1; D may match TRBD1 or TRBD2 (5 bases each). V was pared by 2 bases and J by 10 bases, with 15 bases between. Germline V gene data show CDR1 as MNHNY and CDR2 as SVGAGI (reference sequence). The CDR3 has 14 amino acids. This CDR3 is CASSYEGPSYEQFF. In DNA, the CDR3 is TGTGCCAGCAGTTACGAGGGACCCTCCTACGAGCAGTTCTTC.

This clonotype occurred a few times. The chain joins TRBV2 to TRBJ2-1; D not certain. The CDR3 is 14 residues long. The V gene's germline CDR1 is SNHLY and CDR2 FYNNEI. The V gene lost 7 bases and the J gene lost 8 bases, with 18 bases spanning the gap. The CDR3: CASNGASALDEQFF. CDR3 bases: TGTGCCAGCAACGGAGCGAGCGCCCTCGATGAGCAGTTCTTC.